The 20 T cell receptor beta chains in this list originate from one sample, sequenced in a study of blood T cell repertoires in COVID-19. Method: immunoSEQ multiplex PCR; TCRdb's copy keeps in-frame clones and lacks some. There are about 250,000 clones in the sample; 75% to 90% occur only once, and roughly 8.3% lies in the top ten. The sequenced sample was PBMCs or T cells enriched from blood (not recorded which). The receptor source for this set is a man in his forties or fifties who had recovered from COVID-19.

The J gene is TRBJ2-4, the V gene TRBV4-3, with 10 bases aligning to TRBD2. The junction had 14 bases not matched to a gene; V was cut back by 4 bases and J by 2 bases. Germline V gene lookup returns CDR1 LGHNA and CDR2 YSLEER. The CDR3 has 19 amino acids. CDR3 sequence (DNA): TGCGCCAGCAGCCGGCTAGTCCCAAGCGGGAGGGCCCCCAAAAACATTCAGTACTTC. This codes for CASSRLVPSGRAPKNIQYF.

The V call is TRBV18, the J call TRBJ2-5, with 8 bases fitting TRBD1. From germline, CDR1 is KGHSH and CDR2 LQKENI. Germline trimming cut 7 bases from V and 4 bases from J; bases unmatched to any gene: 14. The CDR3 covers 16 residues. CDR3 nucleotide sequence: TGTGCCAGCTTTACCGGGACAGGTATGTTCCGAGAGACCCAGTACTTC. Translated: CASFTGTGMFRETQYF.

Here the CDR3 reads CASRSGQGAEDEQFF. DNA of the CDR3: TGTGCCAGCCGATCGGGACAGGGGGCAGAGGATGAGCAGTTCTTC. The chain has TRBV6-6 and TRBJ2-1; 12 bases fit TRBD1. V gave up 8 bases and J gave up 8 bases; unmatched junction bases: 10. CDR1 and CDR2 from the germline V gene are MNHNY and SVGAGI (reference sequence). The CDR3 sequence is 15 residues long.

V and J are TRBV28 and TRBJ1-2; the D is unclear. Looked up from germline, CDR1 is MDHEN and CDR2 is SYDVKM. Trimming left V 3 bases short and J 8 bases short, with 28 bases between. There are 18 residues in the CDR3. CDR3: CASSFSVREAPRLWGYTF. The DNA of the CDR3 is TGTGCCAGCAGTTTCTCGGTAAGGGAGGCTCCGCGACTCTGGGGCTACACCTTC.

The V and J genes are TRBV4-2 and TRBJ1-5; 10 bases line up with TRBD1. The V gene's germline CDR1 is LGHNA and CDR2 YNFKEQ. V shed 3 bases and J 7 bases; nucleotides not matched to a gene: 12. This CDR3 is 17 amino acids long. Here the CDR3 DNA reads TGTGCCAGCAGCCAGGTAACCGGGACAGGGGCTGGACAGCCCCAGCATTTT. This sequence encodes CASSQVTGTGAGQPQHF.

The chain has TRBV5-1 and TRBJ2-5, with 13 bases identical to TRBD2. The V and J ends lost 3 bases and 4 bases, in that order; junction bases with no gene match: 3. Germline CDR1 SGHRS, CDR2 YFSETQ. The CDR3 has 15 residues. CDR3 coding DNA: TGCGCCAGCAGCTGGGGACTAGCGGGAATAGAGACCCAGTACTTC. Protein: CASSWGLAGIETQYF. Using reference TRBV5-1 and TRBJ2-5 for the parts outside the CDR3, the full variable domain is KAGVTQTPRYLIKTRGQQVTLSCSPISGHRSVSWYQQTPGQGLQFLFEYFSETQRNKGNFPGRFSGRQFSNSRSEMNVSTLELGDSALYLCASSWGLAGIETQYFGPGTRLLVL.

This sequence joins TRBV19 and TRBJ2-7; TRBD2 matches 9 bases. With 10 bases clipped from V and 5 bases from J, the junction kept 12 bases outside the gene matches. The length of the CDR3 is 14 residues. Germline CDR1 reads LNHDA; CDR2 reads SQIVND (reference sequence). The CDR3 region has the DNA TGTGCCACCCGGTGGGATAGCGGGAGTGACGAGCAGTACTTC. Translation gives CATRWDSGSDEQYF.

The rearrangement joins TRBV7-2 to TRBJ2-1; the match to TRBD1 covers 11 bases. The CDR3 has 13 amino acids. Germline values: CDR1 SGHTA, CDR2 FQGNSA. The V gene end was trimmed by 5 bases and the J gene end by 9 bases; junction bases not matched to a gene: 3. The CDR3 DNA reads as TGTGCCAGCAGCCCGGACAGGGGGCGTGAGCAGTTCTTC. It translates to CASSPDRGREQFF.

The rearrangement joins TRBV11-2 to TRBJ2-6; D is undetermined. Trimming took 3 bases from V and 0 from J, leaving 6 bases between them. Germline V gene lookup returns CDR1 SGHAT and CDR2 FQNNGV. The CDR3 is made up of 15 amino acids. The CDR3 here is CASSFTSSGANVLTF. DNA for the CDR3: TGTGCCAGCAGCTTTACAAGCTCTGGGGCCAACGTCCTGACTTTC.

This chain joins TRBV4-2 and TRBJ1-2; 7 positions agree with TRBD1. The CDR3 is 13 residues long. Germline V gene sequence: CDR1 LGHNA, CDR2 YNFKEQ. With V trimmed by 5 bases and J by 2 bases, 2 bases remained unmatched. CDR3 sequence reads: CASSSGQNYGYTF. The CDR3 coding sequence is TGTGCCAGCAGCTCGGGACAGAACTATGGCTACACCTTC.

This sequence joins TRBV28 and TRBJ2-1; no definite D call. This CDR3 comprises 16 residues. V lost 2 bases, J lost 5 bases, and 16 bases lay in between. Germline V lookup: CDR1 MDHEN, CDR2 SYDVKM. CDR3: CASSLALSVRDNEQFF. The DNA for the CDR3 is TGTGCCAGCAGTTTAGCCCTGTCTGTCCGAGACAATGAGCAGTTCTTC.

V is TRBV28 and J is TRBJ1-1; D not resolved. The CDR3 extends over 12 amino acids. Deletions cut 6 bases from V and 3 bases from J, with 8 bases between. Germline loops: CDR1 MDHEN, CDR2 SYDVKM. The CDR3: CASRRGYTEAFF. The CDR3 DNA reads as TGTGCCAGCAGACGGGGATACACTGAAGCTTTCTTT.

Concerning this clone itself: This same CDR3 is encoded by further DNA sequences in the sample. The V gene is TRBV12-3 or TRBV12-4, the J gene TRBJ2-7; 7 bases line up with TRBD1. The junction had 2 bases not matched to a gene; V was cut back by 3 bases and J by 3 bases. The CDR3 is made up of 13 amino acids. The DNA of the CDR3 is TGTGCCAGCAGTTTGGCAGGGGGCTACGAGCAGTACTTC. Its protein product is CASSLAGGYEQYF.

V and J are TRBV28 and TRBJ1-5; tentatively, D is TRBD1 (5 bases). CDR1 and CDR2 (germline): MDHEN, SYDVKM. This CDR3 has 16 amino acids. Trimming cost V 5 bases and J 0 bases, with 14 bases left between them. For the CDR3, the DNA is TGTGCCAGCAGTCCTCAGGGAACACATAGCAATCAGCCCCAGCATTTT. This encodes CASSPQGTHSNQPQHF.

The CDR3 loop is CASSQDWDRSYEQYF. CDR3 nucleotide sequence: TGTGCCAGCAGCCAAGATTGGGACAGGTCCTACGAGCAGTACTTC. This chain connects TRBV3-1 (or the pseudogene TRBV3-2) to TRBJ2-7; TRBD1 agrees at 8 bases. Germline lookup yields CDR1 LGHDT and CDR2 YNNKEL (reference sequence). V lost 0 bases and J lost 1; bases outside the gene matches: 2. The CDR3 spans 15 residues.

CDR3 nucleotide sequence: TGTGCCAGCATTGTTGGGCGGGACTGGGATGAAAAACTGTTTTTT. Encoded protein: CASIVGRDWDEKLFF. This chain connects TRBV6-5 to TRBJ1-4, with D perhaps TRBD1 (5 bases). Trimming took off 7 bases at V and 6 bases at J, with 18 bases between the two ends. The CDR3 sequence is 15 residues long. From germline, CDR1 is MNHEY and CDR2 SVGAGI.

The chain has TRBV7-9 and TRBJ2-3; D might be TRBD2 (5 bases). V lost 7 bases, J lost 0 bases, and 11 bases lay in between. Per germline, CDR1 SEHNR and CDR2 FQNEAQ (reference sequence). CDR3 size: 14 residues. The CDR3 DNA is TGTGCCAGCAAGCGGATAACTAGCACAGATACGCAGTATTTT. Translating it yields CASKRITSTDTQYF.

The CDR3 spells CASSLRAGTTVLSYEQYF. The DNA for the CDR3 is TGCGCCAGCAGCTTGAGAGCGGGGACGACAGTTTTATCCTACGAGCAGTACTTC. The chain has TRBV5-1 and TRBJ2-7; the match to TRBD2 covers 7 bases. The CDR3 length is 18 residues. The germline gives CDR1 SGHRS, CDR2 YFSETQ. With V trimmed by 1 base and J by 1 base, 14 bases remained unmatched. The whole variable domain, remainder taken from reference TRBV5-1 and TRBJ2-7, is KAGVTQTPRYLIKTRGQQVTLSCSPISGHRSVSWYQQTPGQGLQFLFEYFSETQRNKGNFPGRFSGRQFSNSRSEMNVSTLELGDSALYLCASSLRAGTTVLSYEQYFGPGTRLTVT.

The V gene is TRBV19, the J gene TRBJ1-2; the D gene is possibly TRBD1 (5 bases). The CDR3 sequence is 15 residues long. Trimming took 6 bases from V and 2 from J, leaving 16 bases between them. From germline, CDR1 is LNHDA and CDR2 SQIVND (reference sequence). CDR3 bases: TGTGCCAGTAGGAGTCAGGGTTTATGGAACTATGGCTACACCTTC. Amino acid sequence: CASRSQGLWNYGYTF.

The chain employs TRBV29-1 and TRBJ2-1; 8 positions match TRBD1. This CDR3 has 13 amino acids. Trimming removed 6 bases from V and 0 bases from J; junction bases left unmatched: 1. The germline CDR1 and CDR2 sequences are SQVTM and ANQGSEA. DNA of the CDR3: TGCAGCGTCGACAGGGGCTCCTACAATGAGCAGTTCTTC. As protein: CSVDRGSYNEQFF.